What follows describes a single T cell receptor beta chain. Trimming took off 6 bases at V and 6 bases at J, with 15 bases between the two ends. This CDR3 is 13 amino acids long. Enrolled during active infection, Seattle patients were then followed longitudinally. The entry originates in a study of blood T cell repertoires in COVID-19. On the study more broadly: COVID-19 samples, acute and convalescent, were from the United States, Italy and Spain. The cDNA or gDNA used as material had been derived from T cells, B-cell-depleted T cells, or PBMCs.

Original handling: Reference gene primer amplification in the assay estimated nucleated cell counts. Sequenced by immunoSEQ multiplex PCR; TCRdb stores in-frame clones only, minus some. From that table come the V and J calls and clone size; the DNA was used to work out D and trimming. The sample has roughly 99,000 clones; approximately 86% are singletons. This chain uses TRBV12-3 or TRBV12-4 with TRBJ2-7; unclear D gene. The receptor was isolated from a man in his forties or fifties with COVID-19, enrolled during active disease. Sequencing was performed on peripheral blood. CDR3 loop: CASSPVAVVEQYF. In DNA form, the CDR3 reads TGTGCCAGCAGCCCGGTTGCGGTGGTCGAGCAGTACTTC.